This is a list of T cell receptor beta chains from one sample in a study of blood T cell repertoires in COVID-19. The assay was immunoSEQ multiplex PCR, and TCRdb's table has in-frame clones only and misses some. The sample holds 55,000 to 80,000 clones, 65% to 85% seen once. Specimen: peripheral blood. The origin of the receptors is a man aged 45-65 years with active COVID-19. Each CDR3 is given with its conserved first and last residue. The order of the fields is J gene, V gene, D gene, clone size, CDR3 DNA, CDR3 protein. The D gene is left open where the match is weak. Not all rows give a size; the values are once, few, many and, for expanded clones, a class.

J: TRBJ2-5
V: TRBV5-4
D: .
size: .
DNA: TGTGCCAGCAGCTTGGCGCAAGGGGAAGAGACCCAGTACTTC
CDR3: CASSLAQGEETQYF

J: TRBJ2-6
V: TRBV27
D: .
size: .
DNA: TGTGCCAGCAGTTCCCTCAACAGGGGAGGAGGATCTGGGGCCAACGTCCTGACTTTC
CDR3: CASSSLNRGGGSGANVLTF

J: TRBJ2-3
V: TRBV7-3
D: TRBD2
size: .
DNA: TGTGCCAGCAGCTTGGGACTAGCGGGGGCCACCGGTACGCAGTATTTT
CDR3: CASSLGLAGATGTQYF

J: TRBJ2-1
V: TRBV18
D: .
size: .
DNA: TGTGCCAGCTCACCAGGCGGTATCTACAATGAGCAGTTCTTC
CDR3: CASSPGGIYNEQFF

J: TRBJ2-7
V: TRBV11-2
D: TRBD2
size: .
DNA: TGTGCCAGCAGCTTCGGACTAGCGGGCTCCTACGAGCAGTACTTC
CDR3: CASSFGLAGSYEQYF

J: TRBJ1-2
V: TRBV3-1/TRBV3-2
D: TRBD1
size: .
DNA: TGTGCCAGCAGCCAACAGCAGGGACAGGCTAACTATGGCTACACCTTC
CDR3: CASSQQQGQANYGYTF

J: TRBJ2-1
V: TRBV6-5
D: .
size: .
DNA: TGTGCCAGCAGTTATAGGGCAGGGGGGTACAATGAGCAGTTCTTC
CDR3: CASSYRAGGYNEQFF

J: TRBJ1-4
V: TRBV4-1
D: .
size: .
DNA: TGCGCCAGCAGCCCTAACAGGGAAAAAGTTGCAACTAATGAAAAACTGTTTTTT
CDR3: CASSPNREKVATNEKLFF

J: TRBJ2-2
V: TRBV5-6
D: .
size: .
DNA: TGTGCCAGCAGCCGTATGGGGCCGGGCCCCGAATCGGAGCCCGGGGAGCTGTTTTTT
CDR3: CASSRMGPGPESEPGELFF

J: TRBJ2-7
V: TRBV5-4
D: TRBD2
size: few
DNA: TGTGCCAGCAGCTCGATGCTAGCGGGAGGGCCCCACGAGCAGTACTTC
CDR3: CASSSMLAGGPHEQYF

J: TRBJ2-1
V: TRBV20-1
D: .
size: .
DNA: TGCAGTGCTAGTAAAGGAAGGGGCTACAATGAGCAGTTCTTC
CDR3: CSASKGRGYNEQFF

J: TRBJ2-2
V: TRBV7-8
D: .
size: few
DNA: TGTGCCAGTTTTACGAGTGACAGCGGGGAGCTGTTTTTT
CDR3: CASFTSDSGELFF

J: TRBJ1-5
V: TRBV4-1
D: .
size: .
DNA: TGCGCCAGCAGCCAAGTCGGGTCTAATCAGCCCCAGCATTTT
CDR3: CASSQVGSNQPQHF

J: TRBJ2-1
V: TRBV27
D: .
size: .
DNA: TGTGCCAGCAGTTTTGGGCCCCCCTACAATGAGCAGTTCTTC
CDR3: CASSFGPPYNEQFF

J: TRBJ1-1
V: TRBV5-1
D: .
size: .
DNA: TGCGCCAGCAGCTTCAGACAGGCCACTGAAGCTTTCTTT
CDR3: CASSFRQATEAFF

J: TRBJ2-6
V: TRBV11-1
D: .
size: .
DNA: TGTGCCAGCAGCTTGGGGAGATACTCTGGGGCCAACGTCCTGACTTTC
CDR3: CASSLGRYSGANVLTF

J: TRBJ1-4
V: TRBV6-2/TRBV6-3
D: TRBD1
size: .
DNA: TGTGCCAGCAGTCGGGACAGGATTAATGAAAAACTGTTTTTT
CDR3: CASSRDRINEKLFF

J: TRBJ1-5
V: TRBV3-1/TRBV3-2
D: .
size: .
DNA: TGTGCCAGCAGCCAAGCAAACGGGGGGCAGCCCCAGCATTTT
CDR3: CASSQANGGQPQHF

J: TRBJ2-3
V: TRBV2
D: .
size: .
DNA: TGTGCCAGCAGTTCGGAGCAGGGCATCACAGATACGCAGTATTTT
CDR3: CASSSEQGITDTQYF

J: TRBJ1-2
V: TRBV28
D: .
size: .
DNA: TGTGCCAGCAGTTTAGGGGCAGGGGAGAGCTATGGCTACACCTTC
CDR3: CASSLGAGESYGYTF

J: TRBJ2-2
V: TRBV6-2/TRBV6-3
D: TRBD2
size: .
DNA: TGTGCCAGCAGTTACTCGAGGTCGGTAGCGGGGGTCAGAAACACCGGGGAGCTGTTTTTT
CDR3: CASSYSRSVAGVRNTGELFF